At least ten counts were recorded for the clone carrying this TCR beta chain. Its antigen is currently unknown. This entry is derived from a study of T cell repertoires in cytomegalovirus infection. The study, taken as a whole, reports: Carriage of CMV together with the relevant HLA was identifiable through cumulative public TCR beta family frequency. HLA-C-restricted CMV clonotypes gave the most frequent clonotype in two of eight donors.

TCRdb re-called the reads through MiXCR, storing one row per CDR3 protein. The profile shows more than 90,000 distinct CDR3 sequences, about a tenth of them singletons. The CDR3 loop spans 13 amino acids. Per the germline V gene, CDR1 is SGHTA and CDR2 is FQGNSA. The V and J ends lost 8 bases and 8 bases respectively, with 15 bases between them. This rearrangement joins TRBV7-2 to TRBJ1-4; a weak D match, TRBD1 (6 bases). Sequencing was performed on PBMCs, sequenced either directly or after in vitro stimulation (not recorded which). The receptor comes from a human donor in good health (CMV status not recorded). Some clones in this sample may be carry-over from other donors' samples. CDR3 coding DNA: TGTGCCAGCGGGGGGGGGCAAGGAGAAAAACTGTTTTTT. This encodes CASGGGQGEKLFF.